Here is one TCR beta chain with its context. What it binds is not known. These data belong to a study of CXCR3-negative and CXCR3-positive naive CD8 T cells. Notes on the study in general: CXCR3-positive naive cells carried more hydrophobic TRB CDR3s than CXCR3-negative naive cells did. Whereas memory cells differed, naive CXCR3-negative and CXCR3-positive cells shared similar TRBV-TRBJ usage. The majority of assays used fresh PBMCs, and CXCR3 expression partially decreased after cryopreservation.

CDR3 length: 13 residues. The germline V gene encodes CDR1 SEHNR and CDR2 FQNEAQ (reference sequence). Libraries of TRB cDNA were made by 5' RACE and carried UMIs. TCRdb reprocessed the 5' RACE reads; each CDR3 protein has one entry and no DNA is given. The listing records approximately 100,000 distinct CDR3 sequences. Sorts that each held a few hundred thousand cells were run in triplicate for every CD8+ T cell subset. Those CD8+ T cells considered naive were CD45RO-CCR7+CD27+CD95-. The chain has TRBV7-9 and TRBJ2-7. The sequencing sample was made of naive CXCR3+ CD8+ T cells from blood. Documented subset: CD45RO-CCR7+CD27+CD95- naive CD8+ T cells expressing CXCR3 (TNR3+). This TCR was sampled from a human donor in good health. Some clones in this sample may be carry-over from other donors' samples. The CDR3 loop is CASSPEAEYEQYF.